One sample yielded the 18 T cell receptor beta chains listed below, sequenced in a study of naive and memory T cell subsets. Two oligonucleotides, mixed equimolar, formed the beta constant-region primer covering TRBC1 and TRBC2. TCRdb re-called the UMI-ligation and nested PCR reads through MiXCR, storing one row per CDR3 protein. The table records about 21,000 distinct CDR3 sequences, 11% of them present only once. The sequenced sample consisted of central memory CD8+ T cells from blood. These receptors were obtained from a human donor in good health.

This clonotype was counted a few times. This chain links TRBV14 with TRBJ2-7; 8 bases match TRBD1. V gave up 1 base and J gave up 3 bases; unmatched junction bases: 11. The CDR3 extends over 17 amino acids. The germline V gene has CDR1 SGHDN and CDR2 FVKESK. The CDR3 bases are TGTGCCAGCAGCCAAGTCCCGGGACAGGTTTGGGACTACGAGCAGTACTTC. The encoded protein is CASSQVPGQVWDYEQYF.

This clonotype was counted at least ten times. The V and J genes are TRBV7-8 and TRBJ1-6; TRBD1 agrees at 7 bases. Germline loops: CDR1 SGHVS, CDR2 FQNEAQ. The CDR3 is 15 amino acids. Trimming removed 4 bases from V and 6 bases from J; junction bases left unmatched: 6. In DNA, the CDR3 is TGTGCCAGCAGCTCCGGGACAGCGGCTAATTCACCCCTCCACTTT. This translates into CASSSGTAANSPLHF. The variable domain in full, completed from reference TRBV7-8 and TRBJ1-6, reads GAGVSQSPRYKVAKRGQDVALRCDPISGHVSLFWYQQALGQGPEFLTYFQNEAQLDKSGLPSDRFFAERPEGSVSTLKIQRTQQEDSAVYLCASSSGTAANSPLHFGNGTRLTVT.

Ten or more counts support this clonotype. CDR3 protein: CASSRHVGLIYEQYF. CDR3 bases: TGTGCCAGCAGTAGACATGTGGGGCTTATCTACGAGCAGTACTTC. This chain uses TRBV6-5 with TRBJ2-7; a weak D match, TRBD1 (5 bases). CDR1 is MNHEY, CDR2 SVGAGI, per germline. The CDR3 runs 15 residues. V lost 5 bases, J lost 3 bases, and 17 bases lay in between.

Ten or more counts support this clonotype. This rearrangement joins TRBV6-5 to TRBJ2-3, with 7 nucleotides matching TRBD2. Germline V gene sequence: CDR1 MNHEY, CDR2 SVGAGI. V was pared by 7 bases and J by 0 bases, with 7 bases of the junction left unmatched. This CDR3 contains 15 residues. The CDR3 DNA follows: TGTGCCAGCATTCCCAGCGGGACTAGCACAGATACGCAGTATTTT. It codes for CASIPSGTSTDTQYF.

The chain uses TRBV9 and TRBJ2-1; D unresolved. Germline-derived CDR1 and CDR2 are SGDLS and YYNGEE. Trimming took off 0 bases at V and 2 bases at J, with 9 bases between the two ends. The CDR3 covers 15 residues. The CDR3 nucleotides are TGTGCCAGCAGCGTAGGCGGTAACCCCTACAATGAGCAGTTCTTC. Its translation is CASSVGGNPYNEQFF.

In its sample, this clonotype was seen many times. V gene TRBV27 combines with J gene TRBJ2-3; D is unresolved. There are 13 residues in the CDR3. Germline V gives CDR1 MNHEY, CDR2 SMNVEV (reference sequence). V shed 3 bases and J shed 4 bases, with 8 bases lying between them. The chain's CDR3 is CASSLWFADTQYF. In nucleotides, the CDR3 is TGTGCCAGCAGTTTGTGGTTCGCAGATACGCAGTATTTT.

The sample holds many counts of this clonotype. The chain combines TRBV27 with TRBJ1-2; 10 nucleotides line up with TRBD1. This CDR3 is built from 14 residues. Germline values: CDR1 MNHEY, CDR2 SMNVEV (reference sequence). Germline trimming cut 6 bases from V and 6 bases from J; bases unmatched to any gene: 7. CDR3 in amino acids: CASRATGTGDGYTF. CDR3 sequence (DNA): TGTGCCAGCAGGGCGACGGGGACAGGGGATGGCTACACCTTC.

This clonotype was seen repeatedly, ten times or more. The J gene is TRBJ1-5, the V gene TRBV2, with TRBD1 matching over 7 bases. This CDR3 spans 15 amino acids. V was clipped by 6 bases and J by 1 base; unmatched bases: 6. CDR1 SNHLY and CDR2 FYNNEI come from the germline V gene. CDR3 DNA sequence: TGTGCCAGCAGCGCCGACAGGGCGAGCAATCAGCCCCAGCATTTT. This codes for CASSADRASNQPQHF.

By sample fraction, this clonotype is medium-sized. V gene TRBV4-3 combines with J gene TRBJ1-1; D call uncertain. Per germline, CDR1 LGHNA and CDR2 YSLEER. V gave up 0 bases and J gave up 1 base, with 6 bases separating them. This CDR3 contains 14 residues. The CDR3 DNA follows: TGCGCCAGCAGCCAAGATTCAGGGAACACTGAAGCTTTCTTT. The encoded protein is CASSQDSGNTEAFF.

This clonotype was seen only a few times. J is TRBJ2-7 and V is TRBV4-2, with D possibly TRBD1 on 6 matching bases. CDR3 length: 15 residues. V lost 0 bases and J 0 bases, leaving 9 bases between the germline ends. The germline V gene has CDR1 LGHNA and CDR2 YNFKEQ. The CDR3 protein is CASSQEQGSSYEQYF. The CDR3 region has the DNA TGTGCCAGCAGCCAAGAGCAGGGGAGCTCCTACGAGCAGTACTTC.

This clonotype appeared many times. The gene calls are TRBV9 and TRBJ2-5, with 8 bases aligning to TRBD2. V shed 2 bases, J shed 6 bases, and the junction held 6 bases outside the gene matches. The CDR3 covers 14 residues. CDR1 and CDR2 (germline): SGDLS, YYNGEE. The chain's CDR3 is CASSVDSGKKTQYF. DNA of the CDR3: TGTGCCAGCAGCGTCGATAGCGGGAAAAAGACCCAGTACTTC.

This clonotype was seen a handful of times. The chain recombines TRBV2 with TRBJ1-5; 7 bases map to TRBD1. The CDR3 contains 18 residues. Germline V gene lookup returns CDR1 SNHLY and CDR2 FYNNEI. Trimming removed 3 bases from V and 2 bases from J; junction bases left unmatched: 13. The CDR3 loop is CASSEKNQGVAGNQPQHF. CDR3 sequence (DNA): TGTGCCAGCAGTGAGAAAAATCAGGGGGTAGCGGGCAATCAGCCCCAGCATTTT. Variable domain in full (rest from reference TRBV2 and TRBJ1-5): EPEVTQTPSHQVTQMGQEVILRCVPISNHLYFYWYRQILGQKVEFLVSFYNNEISEKSEIFDDQFSVERPDGSNFTLKIRSTKLEDSAMYFCASSEKNQGVAGNQPQHFGDGTRLSIL.

This clonotype has more than one count but fewer than ten. This sequence joins TRBV5-6 and TRBJ2-1; D may be TRBD2 (5 bases). Germline values: CDR1 SGHDT, CDR2 YYEEEE. V lost 0 bases and J 7 bases, leaving 14 bases between the germline ends. The length of the CDR3 is 15 residues. DNA of the CDR3: TGTGCCAGCAGCTTGGGAGGGTCCTTTCATAATGAGCAGTTCTTC. As protein: CASSLGGSFHNEQFF.

This clonotype has a count of ten or more. The chain carries TRBV5-8 and TRBJ1-2, with 8 bases fitting TRBD1. The ends lost 0 bases at V and 7 bases at J; junction bases unmatched: 8. This CDR3 has 15 amino acids. The V gene's germline CDR1 is SGHTS and CDR2 YDEGEE. The CDR3 region is CASSLAGGASLGYTF. The CDR3 DNA sequence: TGTGCCAGCAGCTTGGCAGGGGGCGCGTCCCTTGGCTACACCTTC.

This clonotype was seen at least ten times. The rearrangement links TRBV20-1 to TRBJ2-7; 9 positions agree with TRBD2. The CDR3 covers 14 residues. The germline V gene has CDR1 DFQATT and CDR2 SNEGSKA (reference sequence). V dropped 5 bases and J dropped 2; count of bases not matched to a gene: 7. The CDR3 here is CSAGGTSRTYEQYF. CDR3 in DNA: TGCAGTGCTGGGGGGACTAGCAGGACCTACGAGCAGTACTTC.

This chain connects TRBV6-5 to TRBJ2-3; 7 bases fit TRBD2. CDR1 and CDR2 from the germline V gene are MNHEY and SVGAGI. This CDR3 comprises 14 residues. The ends lost 0 bases at V and 4 bases at J; junction bases unmatched: 1. This CDR3 reads CASSYSGGSDTQYF. Here the CDR3 DNA reads TGTGCCAGCAGTTACTCGGGAGGGTCAGATACGCAGTATTTT.

J is TRBJ2-7 and V is TRBV15; D unresolved. Trimming took 0 bases from V and 1 from J, leaving 13 bases between them. This CDR3 has 16 amino acids. Germline CDR1 and CDR2: LNHNV and YYDKDF (reference sequence). The CDR3 DNA reads as TGTGCCACCAGCAGAGATTTAAGGGTAGGGTCCTACGAGCAGTACTTC. Protein product: CATSRDLRVGSYEQYF.

This clonotype was counted ten times or more. This chain links TRBV20-1 with TRBJ1-4; 10 nucleotides line up with TRBD1. Germline trimming cut 0 bases from V and 8 bases from J; bases unmatched to any gene: 6. Looked up from germline, CDR1 is DFQATT and CDR2 is SNEGSKA (reference sequence). CDR3 size: 15 residues. CDR3 protein: CSARDRQGAKEKLFF. In DNA form, the CDR3 reads TGCAGTGCTAGAGATAGACAGGGGGCGAAGGAAAAACTGTTTTTT.